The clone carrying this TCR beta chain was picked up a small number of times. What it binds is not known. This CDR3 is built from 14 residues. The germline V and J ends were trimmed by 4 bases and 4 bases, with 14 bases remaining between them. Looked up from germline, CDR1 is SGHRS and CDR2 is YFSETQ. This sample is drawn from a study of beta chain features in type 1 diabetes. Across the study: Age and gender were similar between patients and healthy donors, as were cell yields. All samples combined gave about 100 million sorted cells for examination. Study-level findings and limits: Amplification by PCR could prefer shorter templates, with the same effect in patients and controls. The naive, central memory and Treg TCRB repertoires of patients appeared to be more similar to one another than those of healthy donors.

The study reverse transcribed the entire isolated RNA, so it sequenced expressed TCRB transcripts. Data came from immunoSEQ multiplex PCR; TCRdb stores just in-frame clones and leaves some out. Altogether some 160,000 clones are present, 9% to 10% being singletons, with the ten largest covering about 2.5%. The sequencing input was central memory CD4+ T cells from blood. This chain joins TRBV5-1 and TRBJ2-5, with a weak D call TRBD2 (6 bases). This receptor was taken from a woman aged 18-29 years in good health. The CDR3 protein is CASSAGTGLETQYF. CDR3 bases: TGCGCCAGCAGCGCCGGGACGGGACTAGAGACCCAGTACTTC.